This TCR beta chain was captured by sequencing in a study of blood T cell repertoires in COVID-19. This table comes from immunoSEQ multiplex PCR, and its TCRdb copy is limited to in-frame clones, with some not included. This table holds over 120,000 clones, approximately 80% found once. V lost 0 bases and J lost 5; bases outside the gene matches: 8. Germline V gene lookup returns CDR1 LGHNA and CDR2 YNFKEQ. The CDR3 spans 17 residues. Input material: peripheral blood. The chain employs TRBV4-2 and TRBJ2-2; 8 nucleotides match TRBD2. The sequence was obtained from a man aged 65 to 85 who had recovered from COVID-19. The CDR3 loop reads CASSQEFLAGRTGELFF. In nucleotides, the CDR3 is TGTGCCAGCAGCCAAGAATTCCTAGCGGGCCGAACCGGGGAGCTGTTTTTT.